The sequence of this T cell receptor (beta chain) was determined in a study of cytotoxic CD8 clonotypes in ibrutinib-treated CLL. The wider study: Overall, about 25 responses were partial and 2 complete; following median around 70 months, 14 patients stayed remitted and roughly twelve progressed.

Germline lookup yields CDR1 SGHRS and CDR2 YFSETQ. With 1 base removed from V and 0 bases from J, the gap between germline ends came to 5 bases. This CDR3 is built from 13 residues. The table came from immunoSEQ multiplex PCR; TCRdb's copy has only in-frame clones and leaves some out. The data contain 110,000 to 150,000 clones, roughly 77% of them singletons. The V gene is TRBV5-1, the J gene TRBJ2-7; no reliable D call. This receptor was taken from a human donor with chronic lymphocytic leukemia. Source: PBMCs, taken after 12 months of ibrutinib treatment. The CDR3 region has the DNA TGCGCCAGCAGCTTGTCACTCTCCTACGAGCAGTACTTC. Protein sequence: CASSLSLSYEQYF.